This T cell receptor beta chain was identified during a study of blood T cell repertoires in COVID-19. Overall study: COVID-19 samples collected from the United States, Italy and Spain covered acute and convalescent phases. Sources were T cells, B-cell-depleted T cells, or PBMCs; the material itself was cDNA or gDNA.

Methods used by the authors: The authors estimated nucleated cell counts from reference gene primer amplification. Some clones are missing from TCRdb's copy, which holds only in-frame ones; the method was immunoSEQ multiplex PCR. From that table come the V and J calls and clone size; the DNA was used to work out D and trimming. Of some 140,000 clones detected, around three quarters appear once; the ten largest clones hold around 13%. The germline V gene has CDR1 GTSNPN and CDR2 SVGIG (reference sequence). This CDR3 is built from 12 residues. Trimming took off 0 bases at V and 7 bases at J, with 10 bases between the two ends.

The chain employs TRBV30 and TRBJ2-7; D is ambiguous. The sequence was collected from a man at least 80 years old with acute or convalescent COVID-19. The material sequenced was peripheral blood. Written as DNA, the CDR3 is TGTGCCTGGAGTGTAACAGTAGGAGAGCAGTACTTC. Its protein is CAWSVTVGEQYF. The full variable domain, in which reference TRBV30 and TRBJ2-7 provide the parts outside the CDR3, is SQTIHQWPATLVQPVGSPLSLECTVEGTSNPNLYWYRQAAGRGLQLLFYSVGIGQISSEVPQNLSASRPQDRQFILSSKKLLLSDSGFYLCAWSVTVGEQYFGPGTRLTVT.